The clone carrying this T cell receptor beta chain occurred a few times. Its matching antigen is unknown. In TCRdb, the 5' RACE reads were re-called with MiXCR into one record per CDR3 protein. This sample has some 350,000 distinct CDR3 sequences, with around 10% found just once. These data originate in a study of T cells after yellow fever vaccination. Findings of the study overall: CD4 and CD8 compartments shared a small share of clonotypes, likely from convergent recombination. The study noted that FACS-sorted repertoires could contain abundant clonotypes contaminating from the bulk population.

This CDR3 comprises 19 residues. Germline V gives CDR1 LGHDT, CDR2 YNNKEL (reference sequence). The junction had 9 bases not matched to a gene; V was cut back by 1 base and J by 3 bases. This sequence was found in a man between 18 and 29 years old who received the YFV17D yellow fever vaccine. This sample comprised PBMCs, obtained on the day of the first yellow fever vaccination. V gene TRBV3-1 combines with J gene TRBJ2-5; 15 bases are shared with TRBD2. The CDR3 DNA reads TGTGCCAGCAGCCAAGTTACCGGACTAGCGGGGGGGCCGGAAGAGACCCAGTACTTC. It translates to CASSQVTGLAGGPEETQYF.